One sample yielded the 17 T cell receptor beta chains listed below, sequenced in a study of STAT5B mutations in CD4+ large granular lymphocyte leukemia. Assay: immunoSEQ multiplex PCR; the TCRdb copy retains only in-frame clones and omits some. The sample records about 40,000 clones, about 88% being singletons. Material for sequencing was CD4+ T cells from blood buffy coats. The receptors were sampled from a human donor in good health.

The chain is built from TRBV28 and TRBJ2-7; 9 positions match TRBD2. Germline CDR1 reads MDHEN; CDR2 reads SYDVKM. V lost 3 bases to trimming and J lost 4 bases; unmatched junction nucleotides: 7. The CDR3 loop spans 15 amino acids. The CDR3 spells CASSFSSGIWYEQYF. The CDR3 bases are TGTGCCAGCAGTTTTTCTAGCGGGATATGGTACGAGCAGTACTTC.

The rearrangement joins TRBV11-1 to TRBJ1-1; 9 bases align to TRBD1. This CDR3 has 14 amino acids. The ends lost 5 bases at V and 5 bases at J; junction bases unmatched: 6. Germline CDR1 and CDR2: SGHAT and FQDESV (reference sequence). The CDR3 loop reads CASSLTGGGTEAFF. The DNA of the CDR3 is TGTGCCAGCAGCCTGACAGGGGGAGGGACTGAAGCTTTCTTT.

The chain carries TRBV6-6 and TRBJ1-1; 8 bases are shared with TRBD1. CDR1 and CDR2 from the germline V gene are MNHNY and SVGAGI (reference sequence). This CDR3 comprises 13 residues. V was clipped by 5 bases and J by 5 bases; unmatched bases: 4. CDR3 bases: TGTGCCAGCAGTCCACAGGGGGAGACTGAAGCTTTCTTT. Protein product: CASSPQGETEAFF.

The chain links TRBV2 to TRBJ2-3, with 9 positions matching TRBD2. The germline gives CDR1 SNHLY, CDR2 FYNNEI. CDR3 length: 16 amino acids. The J segment lost 1 base and the V segment lost 5 bases, leaving 7 bases of the junction unmatched. CDR3 sequence: CASSTLAGSRTDTQYF. DNA of the CDR3: TGTGCCAGCAGTACCCTAGCGGGGAGTCGCACAGATACGCAGTATTTT.

The CDR3 DNA sequence: TGTGCCACCAGCAGAGATCGGACTAGCGACGAGCAGTACTTC. This translates into CATSRDRTSDEQYF. The chain uses TRBV15 and TRBJ2-7, with 9 bases lining up with TRBD2. CDR3 size: 14 residues. V lost 0 bases and J lost 5; bases outside the gene matches: 2. Germline V gives CDR1 LNHNV, CDR2 YYDKDF (reference sequence).

The chain recombines TRBV19 with TRBJ2-3; 13 bases align to TRBD2. Germline CDR1 reads LNHDA; CDR2 reads SQIVND (reference sequence). This CDR3 is 19 amino acids long. Losses at the gene ends were 5 bases for V and 0 bases for J; bases not matched to a gene: 11. This CDR3 is CASSPGLAGASGSTDTQYF. The CDR3 DNA sequence: TGTGCCAGTAGTCCCGGACTAGCGGGAGCGTCCGGGAGCACAGATACGCAGTATTTT. Based on the CDR3 plus reference TRBV19 and TRBJ2-3, the full variable domain is DGGITQSPKYLFRKEGQNVTLSCEQNLNHDAMYWYRQDPGQGLRLIYYSQIVNDFQKGDIAEGYSVSREKKESFPLTVTSAQKNPTAFYLCASSPGLAGASGSTDTQYFGPGTRLTVL.

V is TRBV5-1 and J is TRBJ2-2; 8 positions match TRBD1. The CDR3 extends over 15 amino acids. Germline CDR1 and CDR2: SGHRS and YFSETQ. Germline trimming cut 0 bases from V and 6 bases from J; bases unmatched to any gene: 4. The CDR3 reads CASSLGQGLAGELFF. CDR3 nucleotides: TGCGCCAGCAGCTTGGGACAGGGGTTAGCCGGGGAGCTGTTTTTT.

This chain uses TRBV9 with TRBJ2-1, with a weak D call TRBD2 (5 bases). The V end was cut by 4 bases, the J end by 1 base, with 12 bases between. CDR3 length: 15 amino acids. CDR1 is SGDLS and CDR2 is YYNGEE in the germline V gene. The DNA for the CDR3 is TGTGCCAGCAGCCCCCGGGGTCTGTCCTACAATGAGCAGTTCTTC. It translates to CASSPRGLSYNEQFF.

The J gene is TRBJ1-5, the V gene TRBV12-5; no clear D. Per germline, CDR1 LGHNT and CDR2 FRNRAP. This CDR3 comprises 13 residues. V was clipped by 3 bases and J by 7 bases, with 10 bases between them. Written as DNA, the CDR3 is TGTGCTAGTGGTTTTGAGGAGGGACAGCCCCAGCATTTT. Its translation: CASGFEEGQPQHF.

This sequence joins TRBV19 and TRBJ1-2; TRBD1 matches 7 bases. CDR3 length: 13 residues. Germline loops: CDR1 LNHDA, CDR2 SQIVND (reference sequence). J was trimmed by 6 bases and V by 5 bases; bases with no gene match: 6. CDR3 coding DNA: TGTGCCAGTAGTGCGACAGGGAATAATGGCTACACCTTC. Its protein product is CASSATGNNGYTF.

J is TRBJ2-6 and V is TRBV13; 9 bases map to TRBD1. Germline V gene lookup returns CDR1 PRHDT and CDR2 FYEKMQ (reference sequence). This CDR3 is 19 amino acids long. The trim removed 3 bases at V and 1 base at J, leaving 10 bases unmatched. DNA of the CDR3: TGTGCCAGCAGCTTCGCAACAGGGGGCGTCTCATCTGGGGCCAACGTCCTGACTTTC. Protein: CASSFATGGVSSGANVLTF. The full variable domain, its missing parts supplied by reference TRBV13 and TRBJ2-6, is AAGVIQSPRHLIKEKRETATLKCYPIPRHDTVYWYQQGPGQDPQFLISFYEKMQSDKGSIPDRFSAQQFSDYHSELNMSSLELGDSALYFCASSFATGGVSSGANVLTFGAGSRLTVL.

This clone was found once. The V and J genes are TRBV29-1 and TRBJ1-4; the D gene is possibly TRBD1 (6 bases). V lost 7 bases and J 1 base, leaving 10 bases between the germline ends. Germline V gene sequence: CDR1 SQVTM, CDR2 ANQGSEA. The CDR3 covers 13 residues. In nucleotides, the CDR3 is TGCAGCGCCACGGACAGAACTAATGAAAAACTGTTTTTT. The encoded protein is CSATDRTNEKLFF.

V and J are TRBV19 and TRBJ1-5; possibly TRBD1 for D (5 bases). The V end was cut by 8 bases, the J end by 5 bases, with 19 bases between. Per germline, CDR1 LNHDA and CDR2 SQIVND (reference sequence). The CDR3 has 15 amino acids. CDR3 sequence (DNA): TGTGCCAGTTCCCAAGGGACGGTGGTGCATCAGCCCCAGCATTTT. As protein: CASSQGTVVHQPQHF.

V gene TRBV6-1 combines with J gene TRBJ2-7; 7 nucleotides match TRBD1. From germline, CDR1 is MNHNS and CDR2 SASEGT. Losses at the gene ends were 5 bases for V and 0 bases for J; bases not matched to a gene: 4. This CDR3 spans 14 amino acids. CDR3 protein: CASSRDRVSYEQYF. For the CDR3, the DNA is TGTGCCAGCAGTCGGGACAGAGTCTCCTACGAGCAGTACTTC.

This clone was seen only once. The chain is built from TRBV2 and TRBJ2-1; the D call may be TRBD1 or TRBD2 (5 bases each). Trimming cost V 4 bases and J 12 bases, with 16 bases left between them. The CDR3 is made up of 13 amino acids. CDR1 SNHLY and CDR2 FYNNEI come from the germline V gene. For the CDR3, the DNA is TGTGCCAGCAGTGCAGACAGAGAGAGGGGGCAGTTCTTC. Residues: CASSADRERGQFF.

The chain carries TRBV6-5 and TRBJ1-5, with TRBD1 matching 11 bases. CDR3 length equals 16 residues. J lost 7 bases, V lost 4 bases, and 9 bases had no gene match. Germline CDR1 and CDR2: MNHEY and SVGAGI. The CDR3 here is CASSSIGQGAGQPQHF. CDR3 nucleotide sequence: TGTGCCAGCAGTTCCATCGGACAGGGGGCAGGACAGCCCCAGCATTTT.

V is TRBV2 and J is TRBJ2-1, with 11 bases fitting TRBD2. The CDR3 extends over 15 amino acids. The germline gives CDR1 SNHLY, CDR2 FYNNEI. V shed 5 bases and J 9 bases; nucleotides not matched to a gene: 9. The CDR3 nucleotides are TGTGCCAGCAGTTTAGCGGGAGGGGTTTTGATTGAGCAGTTCTTC. This codes for CASSLAGGVLIEQFF.